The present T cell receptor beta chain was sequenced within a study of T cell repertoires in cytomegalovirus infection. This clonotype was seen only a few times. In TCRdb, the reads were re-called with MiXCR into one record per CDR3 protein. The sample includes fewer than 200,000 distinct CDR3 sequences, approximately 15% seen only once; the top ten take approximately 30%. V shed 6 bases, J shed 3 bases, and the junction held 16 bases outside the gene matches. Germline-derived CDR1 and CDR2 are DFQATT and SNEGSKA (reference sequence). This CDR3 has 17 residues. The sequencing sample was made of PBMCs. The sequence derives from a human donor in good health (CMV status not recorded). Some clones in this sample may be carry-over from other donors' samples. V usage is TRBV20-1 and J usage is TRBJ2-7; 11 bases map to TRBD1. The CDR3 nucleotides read TGCAGTGCCAAAGCCGGGGACAGGGGGTTGAGGTTCTACGAGCAGTACTTC. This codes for CSAKAGDRGLRFYEQYF.